This entry concerns a single TCR beta chain. V gave up 1 base and J gave up 1 base, with 10 bases separating them. From germline, CDR1 is LGHDT and CDR2 YNNKEL (reference sequence). The CDR3 is made up of 16 amino acids. The data stem from a study of blood T cell repertoires in COVID-19. About the research overall: Acute and convalescent COVID-19 specimens originated in the United States, Italy and Spain. The cDNA or gDNA used as material had been derived from T cells, B-cell-depleted T cells, or PBMCs.

In the original analysis: Quantification of nucleated cells was approximated via reference gene primer amplification. This table comes from immunoSEQ multiplex PCR, and its TCRdb copy is limited to in-frame clones, with some not included. The V and J calls and the clone size are those of that table, but D and trimming were determined from the DNA. This sample carries about 170,000 clones, roughly 84% of them seen once, and the ten largest clones take over 2%. The specimen sequenced was peripheral blood. This rearrangement joins TRBV3-1 (or the pseudogene TRBV3-2) to TRBJ2-2; D may be TRBD1 (5 bases). This receptor was identified in a human donor with acute or convalescent COVID-19. The donor label of this sample is uncertain. The chain's CDR3 is CASSQVSGWNTGELFF. In DNA form, the CDR3 reads TGTGCCAGCAGCCAAGTGTCAGGGTGGAACACCGGGGAGCTGTTTTTT.